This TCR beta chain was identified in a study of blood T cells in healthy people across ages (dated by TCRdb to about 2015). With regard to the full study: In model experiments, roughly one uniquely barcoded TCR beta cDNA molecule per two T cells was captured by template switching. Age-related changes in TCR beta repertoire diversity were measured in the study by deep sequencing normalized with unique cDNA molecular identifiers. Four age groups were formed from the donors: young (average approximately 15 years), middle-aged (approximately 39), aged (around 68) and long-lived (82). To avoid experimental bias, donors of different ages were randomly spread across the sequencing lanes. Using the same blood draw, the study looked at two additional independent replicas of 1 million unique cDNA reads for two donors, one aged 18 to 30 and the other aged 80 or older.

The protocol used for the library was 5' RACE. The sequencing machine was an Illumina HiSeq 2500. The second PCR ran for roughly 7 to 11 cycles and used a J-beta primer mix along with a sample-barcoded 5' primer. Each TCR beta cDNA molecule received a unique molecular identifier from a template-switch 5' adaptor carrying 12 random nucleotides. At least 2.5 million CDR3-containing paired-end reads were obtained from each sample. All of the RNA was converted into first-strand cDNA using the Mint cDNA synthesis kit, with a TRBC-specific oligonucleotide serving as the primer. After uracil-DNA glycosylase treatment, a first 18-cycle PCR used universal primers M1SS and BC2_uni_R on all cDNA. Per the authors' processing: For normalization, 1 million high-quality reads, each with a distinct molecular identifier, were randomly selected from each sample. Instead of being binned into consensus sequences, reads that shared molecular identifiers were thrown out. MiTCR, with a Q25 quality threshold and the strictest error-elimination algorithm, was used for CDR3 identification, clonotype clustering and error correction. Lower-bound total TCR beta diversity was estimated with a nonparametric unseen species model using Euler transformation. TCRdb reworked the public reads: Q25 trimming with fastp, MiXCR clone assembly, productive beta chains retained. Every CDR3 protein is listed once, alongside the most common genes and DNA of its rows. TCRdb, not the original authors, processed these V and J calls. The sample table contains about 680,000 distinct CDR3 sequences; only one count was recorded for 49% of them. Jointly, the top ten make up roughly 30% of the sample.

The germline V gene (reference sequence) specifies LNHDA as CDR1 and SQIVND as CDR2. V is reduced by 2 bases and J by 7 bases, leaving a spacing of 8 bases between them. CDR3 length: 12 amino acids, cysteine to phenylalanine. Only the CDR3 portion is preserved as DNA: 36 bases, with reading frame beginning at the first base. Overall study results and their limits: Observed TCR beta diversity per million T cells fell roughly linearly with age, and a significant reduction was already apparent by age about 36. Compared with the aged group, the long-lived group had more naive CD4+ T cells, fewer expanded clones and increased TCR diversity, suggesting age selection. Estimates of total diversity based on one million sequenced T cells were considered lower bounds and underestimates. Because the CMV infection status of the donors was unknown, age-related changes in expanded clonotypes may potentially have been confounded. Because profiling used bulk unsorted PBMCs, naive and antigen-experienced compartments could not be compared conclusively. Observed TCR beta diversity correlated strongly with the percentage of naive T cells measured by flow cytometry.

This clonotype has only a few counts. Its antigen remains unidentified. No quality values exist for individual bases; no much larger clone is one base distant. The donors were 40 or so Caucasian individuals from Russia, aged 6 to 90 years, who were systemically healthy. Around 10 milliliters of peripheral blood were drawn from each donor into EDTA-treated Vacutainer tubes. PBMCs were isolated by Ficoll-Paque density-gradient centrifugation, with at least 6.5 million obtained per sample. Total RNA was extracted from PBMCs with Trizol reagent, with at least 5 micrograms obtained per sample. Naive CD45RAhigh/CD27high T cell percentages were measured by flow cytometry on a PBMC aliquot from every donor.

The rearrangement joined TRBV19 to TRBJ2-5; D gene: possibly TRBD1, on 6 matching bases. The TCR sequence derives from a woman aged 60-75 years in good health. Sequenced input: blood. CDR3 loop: CASSISRGTQYF. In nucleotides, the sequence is TGTGCCAGTAGTATATCCAGGGGGACCCAGTACTTC.